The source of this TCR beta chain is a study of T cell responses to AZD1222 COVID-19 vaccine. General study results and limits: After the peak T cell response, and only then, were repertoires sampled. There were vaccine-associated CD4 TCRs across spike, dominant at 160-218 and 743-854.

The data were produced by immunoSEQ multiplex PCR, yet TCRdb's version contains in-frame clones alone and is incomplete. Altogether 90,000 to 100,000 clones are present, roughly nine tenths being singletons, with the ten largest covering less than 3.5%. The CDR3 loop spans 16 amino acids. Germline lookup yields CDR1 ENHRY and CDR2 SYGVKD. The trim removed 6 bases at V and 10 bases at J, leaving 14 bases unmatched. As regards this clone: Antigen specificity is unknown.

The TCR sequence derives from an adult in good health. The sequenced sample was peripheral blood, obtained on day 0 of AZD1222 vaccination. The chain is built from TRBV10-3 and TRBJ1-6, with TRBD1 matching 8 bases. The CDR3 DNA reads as TGTGCCATCAGGACAGGGGACGGAAGGTCTTCATCACCCCTCCACTTT. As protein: CAIRTGDGRSSSPLHF.